Following are 18 T cell receptor beta chains from one sample sequenced in a study of blood T cells in healthy people across ages. A second about 6 to 11 cycle PCR used barcoded and J-beta primers. Each CDR3 protein gets one entry after TCRdb re-called the 5' RACE reads with MiXCR. The repertoire holds 1.6 million or so distinct CDR3 sequences, with around 36% as singletons. Material for sequencing was blood. Receptor source: a woman aged 25 to 39 in good health.

This clonotype was seen ten or more times. DNA of the CDR3: TGCGCCAGCAGCCAAGGGGTGTGGTACGCGTTACCCTACAATGAGCAGTTCTTC. Its translation: CASSQGVWYALPYNEQFF. The genes are TRBV4-1 and TRBJ2-1; D remains unclear. Trimming took 1 base from V and 2 from J, leaving 18 bases between them. CDR1 and CDR2 from the germline V gene are MGHRA and YSYEKL. The CDR3 spans 18 residues.

About this clonotype: A junction end diverges from the germline sequence, so it may reflect a read error. The CDR3 loop reads CARPRRSLKSGANALTF. CDR3 sequence (DNA): TGTGCCCGACCACGCAGGAGTTTAAAGTCTGGGGCCAACGCCCTGACTTTC. The V gene is TRBV27, the J gene TRBJ2-6; possible D gene TRBD1, 5 bases. Germline lookup yields CDR1 MNHEY and CDR2 SMNVEV (reference sequence). This CDR3 spans 17 amino acids.

This chain uses TRBV4-2 with TRBJ2-3, with 10 nucleotides matching TRBD2. V shed 0 bases, J shed 4 bases, and the junction held 4 bases outside the gene matches. The CDR3 has 16 amino acids. Per germline, CDR1 LGHNA and CDR2 YNFKEQ. In nucleotides, the CDR3 is TGTGCCAGCAGCCAAGAAAGCGGGGGGGCCTCAGATACGCAGTATTTT. Protein: CASSQESGGASDTQYF.

The J gene is TRBJ2-7, the V gene TRBV28; 8 bases match TRBD1. CDR3 length: 11 amino acids. V was clipped by 6 bases and J by 11 bases; unmatched bases: 6. The V gene's germline CDR1 is MDHEN and CDR2 SYDVKM. The CDR3 region is CASSQGAVEYF. CDR3 bases: TGTGCCAGCAGCCAGGGGGCTGTAGAGTACTTC.

This clonotype occurred a few times. J is TRBJ2-7 and V is TRBV12-3 or TRBV12-4; D possibly corresponds to TRBD1 (6 bases). Between the trimmed V and J ends, which lost 8 bases and 3 bases, there was a span of 14 bases. CDR3 size: 13 residues. The DNA of the CDR3 is TGTGCCAGCGCAGGACAGAACTTCTACGAGCAGTACTTC. Translating gives CASAGQNFYEQYF.

The rearrangement joins TRBV18 to TRBJ2-1, with 7 bases aligning to TRBD1. The CDR3 is 13 amino acids. Germline V lookup: CDR1 KGHSH, CDR2 LQKENI. J gave up 13 bases and V 0 bases, and 6 bases lay outside the gene matches. The CDR3 DNA reads as TGTGCCAGCTCACCACCCTTGGGACAGATTCAGTTCTTC. It specifies CASSPPLGQIQFF.

This clonotype was counted between two and nine times. The rearrangement links TRBV6-1 to TRBJ2-5; 9 bases are shared with TRBD1. The CDR3 totals 15 residues. Germline CDR1 reads MNHNS; CDR2 reads SASEGT. J lost 4 bases, V lost 4 bases, and 7 bases had no gene match. The CDR3 loop reads CASSATGGQGETQYF. CDR3 DNA sequence: TGTGCCAGCAGTGCGACAGGGGGTCAGGGAGAGACCCAGTACTTC.

The chain combines TRBV11-2 with TRBJ2-3; 7 nucleotides align to TRBD2. V trimming: 3 bases; J trimming: 10 bases; junction bases outside the gene matches: 4. The V gene's germline CDR1 is SGHAT and CDR2 FQNNGV. The CDR3 extends over 12 amino acids. This chain's CDR3 is CASSFGGEAQYF. The CDR3 DNA sequence: TGTGCCAGCAGCTTTGGGGGGGAGGCGCAGTATTTT.

This clonotype came up a few times. V usage is TRBV29-1 and J usage is TRBJ2-1; TRBD2 matches 10 bases. The junction had 11 bases not matched to a gene; V was cut back by 7 bases and J by 14 bases. Germline assignment: CDR1 SQVTM and CDR2 ANQGSEA. CDR3 length: 12 amino acids. The CDR3 here is CSAAGTSEPKFF. As DNA, the CDR3 is TGCAGCGCCGCCGGGACTAGCGAGCCAAAGTTCTTC.

The chain employs TRBV10-3 and TRBJ2-3; tentatively, D is TRBD1 (5 bases). The ends were cut back, 6 bases at V and 3 bases at J, with 16 bases in the middle. Germline assignment: CDR1 ENHRY and CDR2 SYGVKD. The CDR3 loop spans 15 amino acids. The CDR3 bases are TGTGCCATCAGCCAGACAGATTCCCGTACAGATACGCAGTATTTT. It yields the protein CAISQTDSRTDTQYF.

Concerning this clonotype itself: A read error may produce the germline difference seen at one junction end. CDR3 nucleotide sequence: TGCAGTGCTGGGACCCCGGCTAAGGACTACAATGAGGAGTTCTTC. Protein: CSAGTPAKDYNEEFF. This chain connects TRBV20-1 to TRBJ2-1; D possibly corresponds to TRBD2 (6 bases). CDR1 DFQATT and CDR2 SNEGSKA come from the germline V gene (reference sequence). The CDR3 runs 15 residues.

This sequence joins TRBV30 and TRBJ1-2; no clear D gene. CDR1 and CDR2 from the germline V gene are GTSNPN and SVGIG (reference sequence). The CDR3 runs 12 residues. V lost 0 bases and J 8 bases, leaving 10 bases between the germline ends. CDR3 bases: TGTGCCTGGAGTGTAAAAGTGTACGGCTACACCTTC. It translates to CAWSVKVYGYTF. The complete variable domain, with remaining parts taken from reference TRBV30 and TRBJ1-2, reads SQTIHQWPATLVQPVGSPLSLECTVEGTSNPNLYWYRQAAGRGLQLLFYSVGIGQISSEVPQNLSASRPQDRQFILSSKKLLLSDSGFYLCAWSVKVYGYTFGSGTRLTVV.

With regard to this clonotype: This sequence may be a read error, since a much larger clone differs from it by one base. The genes are TRBV6-5 and TRBJ2-5, with TRBD1 as a possible D gene (5 bases). V lost 6 bases and J 2 bases, leaving 13 bases between the germline ends. The CDR3 covers 14 residues. Germline CDR1 and CDR2: MNHEY and SVGAGI. CDR3 DNA sequence: TGTGCCAGCAGCCCCCGGAAGGGGCAAGAGACCCAGTACTTC. It codes for CASSPRKGQETQYF.

The V gene is TRBV25-1, the J gene TRBJ2-2, with 9 bases matching TRBD1. J was trimmed by 1 base and V by 2 bases; bases with no gene match: 5. This CDR3 is built from 17 residues. Germline-derived CDR1 and CDR2 are MGHDK and SYGVNS. The CDR3 DNA reads as TGTGCCAGCAGTGAAGGGACAGGGACCAAGAACACCGGGGAGCTGTTTTTT. This translates into CASSEGTGTKNTGELFF.

This clonotype was observed at least ten times. The rearrangement uses TRBV29-1 and TRBJ2-5; D remains ambiguous. There are 9 residues in the CDR3. V was clipped by 3 bases and J by 5 bases, with 1 base between them. The germline gives CDR1 SQVTM, CDR2 ANQGSEA. CDR3 protein: CSVDETQYF. In nucleotides, the CDR3 is TGCAGCGTTGACGAGACCCAGTACTTC.

The rearrangement links TRBV29-1 to TRBJ2-7, with 7 bases identical to TRBD1. The CDR3 length is 13 residues. Germline-derived CDR1 and CDR2 are SQVTM and ANQGSEA. V was pared by 7 bases and J by 0 bases, with 6 bases of the junction left unmatched. CDR3 bases: TGCAGCGGTACACAGGGGCACTCCTACGAGCAGTACTTC. The encoded protein is CSGTQGHSYEQYF.

This clonotype showed up many times. V gene TRBV7-9 combines with J gene TRBJ2-7; TRBD2 might be the D (6 bases). Trimming cost V 5 bases and J 2 bases, with 13 bases left between them. The CDR3 covers 14 residues. The germline gives CDR1 SEHNR, CDR2 FQNEAQ (reference sequence). CDR3 protein: CASSARDWTYEQYF. CDR3 DNA: TGTGCCAGCAGCGCCCGGGACTGGACCTACGAGCAGTACTTC.

This clonotype was recorded at least ten times. V usage is TRBV29-1 and J usage is TRBJ2-3, with D perhaps TRBD1 (6 bases). V gave up 6 bases and J gave up 0 bases, with 19 bases separating them. This CDR3 is 16 amino acids long. The germline gives CDR1 SQVTM, CDR2 ANQGSEA. The CDR3 is CSVAGLRTASTDTQYF. CDR3 DNA sequence: TGCAGCGTGGCCGGATTGAGGACAGCTAGCACAGATACGCAGTATTTT.